The clone carrying this TCR beta chain was seen only a few times. The sample originates from a study of T cell repertoires in cytomegalovirus infection. Each CDR3 protein is one row after TCRdb ran MiXCR on the reads. The repertoire holds 740,000 or so distinct CDR3 sequences, less than 40% seen once, with around 2.6% in the top ten. The CDR3 sequence is 14 residues long. J lost 7 bases, V lost 7 bases, and 12 bases had no gene match. Germline V lookup: CDR1 SEHNR, CDR2 FQNEAQ (reference sequence). The sequencing input was PBMCs. This chain connects TRBV7-9 to TRBJ1-2, with 7 bases identical to TRBD1. The origin of this receptor is a human donor in good health (CMV status not recorded). Some clones in this sample may be carry-over from other donors' samples. Written as DNA, the CDR3 is TGTGCCAGCATCGCGACAGGGTCTAGGAGTGGCTACACCTTC. This encodes CASIATGSRSGYTF. The full variable domain, completed using reference TRBV7-9 and TRBJ1-2, is DTGVSQNPRHKITKRGQNVTFRCDPISEHNRLYWYRQTLGQGPEFLTYFQNEAQLEKSRLLSDRFSAERPKGSFSTLEIQRTEQGDSAMYLCASIATGSRSGYTFGSGTRLTVV.